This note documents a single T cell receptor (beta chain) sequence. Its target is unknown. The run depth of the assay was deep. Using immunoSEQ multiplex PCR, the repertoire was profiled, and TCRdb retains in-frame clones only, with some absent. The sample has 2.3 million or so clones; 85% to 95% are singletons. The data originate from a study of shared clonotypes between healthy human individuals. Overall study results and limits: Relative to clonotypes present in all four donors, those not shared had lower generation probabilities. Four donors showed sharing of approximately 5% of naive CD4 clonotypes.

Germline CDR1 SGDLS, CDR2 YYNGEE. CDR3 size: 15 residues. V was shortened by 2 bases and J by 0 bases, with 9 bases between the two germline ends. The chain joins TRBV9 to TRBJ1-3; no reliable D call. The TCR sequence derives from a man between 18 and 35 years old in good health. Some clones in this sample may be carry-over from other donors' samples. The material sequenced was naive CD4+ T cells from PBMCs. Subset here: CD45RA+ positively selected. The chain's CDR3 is CASSVAEYSGNTIYF. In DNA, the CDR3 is TGTGCCAGCAGCGTCGCCGAGTACTCTGGAAACACCATATATTTT.